This T cell receptor (beta chain) derives from a study of blood T cell repertoires in COVID-19. Background on the study: Samples taken during acute and convalescent COVID-19 were collected in the United States, Italy and Spain.

In the original analysis: Nucleated cell number was recorded as an estimate derived from reference gene primer amplification. The method was immunoSEQ multiplex PCR; TCRdb's version includes in-frame clones alone and lacks a portion of them. V, J and clone size derive from that table, while D and trimming were established from the DNA sequence. This sample has under 300,000 clones; about nine tenths occur once, and the top ten carry 2% to 2.5%. Trimming took 8 bases from V and 3 from J, leaving 8 bases between them. The CDR3 contains 11 residues. Germline V lookup: CDR1 SEHNR, CDR2 FQNEAQ (reference sequence).

The sample consisted of peripheral blood. The chain couples TRBV7-9 to TRBJ2-7; D uncertain. The clonotype originates from a man between 45 and 60 years old with acute or convalescent COVID-19. The CDR3 nucleotides are TGTGCCAGCGAGGCAAACTACGAGCAGTACTTC. Protein product: CASEANYEQYF.